The rows below give T cell receptor beta chains drawn from one sample of a study of STAT3 mutations in large granular lymphocyte leukemia. Libraries were prepared by immunoSEQ multiplex PCR; TCRdb keeps only in-frame clonotypes and omits some of them. The data hold about 5,500 clones, with roughly 94% observed a single time. Material for sequencing was peripheral blood mononuclear cells. Every receptor here comes from a man aged 60-69 years with T-cell large granular lymphocyte leukemia. Some clones in this sample may be carry-over from other donors' samples. CDR3s include the opening cysteine and the closing phenylalanine or tryptophan. Each record gives: J gene, V gene, CDR3 protein.

j_call: TRBJ2-5
v_call: TRBV19
cdr3_aa: CASSTLETQYF

j_call: TRBJ2-5
v_call: TRBV13
cdr3_aa: CASSLGQQETQYF

j_call: TRBJ2-7
v_call: TRBV5-6
cdr3_aa: CASSFRDSYEQYF

j_call: TRBJ2-1
v_call: TRBV5-4
cdr3_aa: CASSLHSPDYKFF

j_call: TRBJ1-2
v_call: TRBV5-1
cdr3_aa: CASSEGQTALNYGYTF

j_call: TRBJ1-2
v_call: TRBV5-1
cdr3_aa: CASSVQPTNYGYTF

j_call: TRBJ1-2
v_call: TRBV19
cdr3_aa: CASSNRGGGYTF

j_call: TRBJ1-1
v_call: TRBV27
cdr3_aa: CASSLWGGHTEAFF

j_call: TRBJ1-1
v_call: TRBV30
cdr3_aa: CAWKRRDSENTEAFF

j_call: TRBJ2-1
v_call: TRBV19
cdr3_aa: CASSRLSNEQFF